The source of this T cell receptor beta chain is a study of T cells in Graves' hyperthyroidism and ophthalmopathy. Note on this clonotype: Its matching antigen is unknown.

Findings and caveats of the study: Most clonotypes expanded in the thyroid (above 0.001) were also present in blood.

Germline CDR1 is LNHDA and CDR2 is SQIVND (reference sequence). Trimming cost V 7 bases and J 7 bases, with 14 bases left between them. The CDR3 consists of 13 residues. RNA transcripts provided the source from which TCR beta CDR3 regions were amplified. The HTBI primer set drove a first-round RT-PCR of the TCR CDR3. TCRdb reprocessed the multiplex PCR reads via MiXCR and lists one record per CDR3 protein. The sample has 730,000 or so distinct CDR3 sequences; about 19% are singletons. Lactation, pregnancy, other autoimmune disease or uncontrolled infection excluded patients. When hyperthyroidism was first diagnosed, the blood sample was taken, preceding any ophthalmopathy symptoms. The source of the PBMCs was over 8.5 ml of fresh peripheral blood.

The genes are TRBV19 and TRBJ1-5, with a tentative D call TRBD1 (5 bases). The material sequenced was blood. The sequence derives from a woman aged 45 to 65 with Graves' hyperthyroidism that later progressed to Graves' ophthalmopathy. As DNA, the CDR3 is TGTGCCAGTACTAGAACAGGAGAACAGCCCCAGCATTTT. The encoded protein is CASTRTGEQPQHF.